The entry below describes one T cell receptor (beta chain). This sample is drawn from a study of blood T cell repertoires in COVID-19. For the study at large: PBMCs, B-cell-depleted T cells, or T cells provided the cDNA or gDNA that made up the material.

Cohorts were based on clinical histories the participants reported. Under the authors' procedure: Using reference gene primer amplification, nucleated cell counts were estimated. Libraries were prepared by immunoSEQ multiplex PCR; TCRdb keeps only in-frame clonotypes and omits some of them. V, J and clone size are taken as reported in that table, and D and trimming were inferred from the DNA itself. The sample has over 250,000 clones, roughly 90% seen once. The sequenced sample was PBMCs or T cells enriched from blood (not recorded which). The receptor's source is a woman under 30 who had recovered from COVID-19.

CDR3 loop: CASRRDRSYEQYF. The CDR3 nucleotides read TGTGCCAGCAGGAGGGACAGGTCCTACGAGCAGTACTTC. The chain joins TRBV25-1 to TRBJ2-7; 8 nucleotides match TRBD1. Losses at the gene ends were 6 bases for V and 1 base for J; bases not matched to a gene: 2. The CDR3 length is 13 residues. CDR1 is MGHDK and CDR2 is SYGVNS in the germline V gene.